This note documents a single TCR beta chain sequence. Its antigen is unidentified. The sample originates from a study of radiotherapy plus CTLA-4 blockade in lung cancer. Overall study context: Objective responses were recorded in more than 15% of patients, with disease control recorded in about 33%.

Germline CDR1 reads MGHRA; CDR2 reads YSYEKL. The length of the CDR3 is 15 residues. V dropped 0 bases and J dropped 0 bases, with 8 bases sitting between them. TCRdb's copy holds only in-frame clones and misses some; the assay was immunoSEQ multiplex PCR. Among 50,000 or so clones listed, 65% to 85% were seen once. Points from the study as a whole: After treatment with radiotherapy plus ipilimumab, TCR clones that came from the tumor expanded in blood.

Focal radiation and CTLA-4 blockade (ipilimumab) were tested in chemo-refractory metastatic non-small-cell lung cancer patients. The source of this sequence is a human donor with non-small cell lung cancer who had stable disease on radiotherapy plus ipilimumab. The V gene is TRBV4-1, the J gene TRBJ1-2; D remains ambiguous. The specimen was peripheral blood, collected from a patient treated with radiotherapy plus ipilimumab. CDR3 region: CASSQETYSNYGYTF. CDR3 bases: TGCGCCAGCAGCCAAGAAACTTACTCTAACTATGGCTACACCTTC.